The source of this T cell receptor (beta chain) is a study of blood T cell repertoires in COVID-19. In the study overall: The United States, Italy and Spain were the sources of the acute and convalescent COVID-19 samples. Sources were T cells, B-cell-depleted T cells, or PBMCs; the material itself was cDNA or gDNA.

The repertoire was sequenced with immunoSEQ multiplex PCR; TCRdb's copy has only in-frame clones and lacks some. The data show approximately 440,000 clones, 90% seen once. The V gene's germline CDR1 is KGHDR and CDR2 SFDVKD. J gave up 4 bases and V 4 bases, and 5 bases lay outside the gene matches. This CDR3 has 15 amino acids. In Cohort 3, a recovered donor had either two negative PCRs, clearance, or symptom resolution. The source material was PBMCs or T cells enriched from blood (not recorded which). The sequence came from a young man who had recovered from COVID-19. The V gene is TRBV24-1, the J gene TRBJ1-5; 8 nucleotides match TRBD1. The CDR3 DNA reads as TGTGCCACCAGTGAAACAGGGGGTTTGAATCAGCCCCAGCATTTT. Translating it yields CATSETGGLNQPQHF.